The 23 T cell receptor beta chains below were found in one sample sequenced in a study of blood T cell repertoires in COVID-19. The protocol was immunoSEQ multiplex PCR, while the TCRdb copy is restricted to in-frame clones and leaves out a portion. The table records approximately 180,000 clones, roughly 87% of them present only once. The sample taken for sequencing was peripheral blood. The receptors shown here come from a woman aged 50 to 65 with acute or convalescent COVID-19.

The rearrangement uses TRBV7-2 and TRBJ2-4; no firm D call. The V end was cut by 0 bases, the J end by 7 bases, with 10 bases between. Germline CDR1 SGHTA, CDR2 FQGNSA. The CDR3 spans 14 residues. The CDR3 sequence: CASSLAWQANIQYF. Written as DNA, the CDR3 is TGTGCCAGCAGCTTAGCGTGGCAGGCCAACATTCAGTACTTC.

The chain combines TRBV6-5 with TRBJ1-2; D is undetermined. The germline V gene has CDR1 MNHEY and CDR2 SVGAGI. V was clipped by 5 bases and J by 0 bases, with 13 bases between them. The CDR3 consists of 15 residues. The CDR3 DNA is TGTGCCAGCAGTATGGAGGGTTTCTCTAACTATGGCTACACCTTC. Translating it yields CASSMEGFSNYGYTF.

This sequence joins TRBV6-5 and TRBJ2-7; tentative D call: TRBD2 (5 bases). Per germline, CDR1 MNHEY and CDR2 SVGAGI. The CDR3 has 16 residues. The V end lost 4 bases, the J end lost 1 base, and 17 bases lay between the germline ends. This chain's CDR3 is CASSSPPGAGSYEQYF. CDR3 sequence (DNA): TGTGCCAGCAGTTCTCCTCCAGGTGCGGGTTCCTACGAGCAGTACTTC.

This chain links TRBV5-1 with TRBJ2-7; 11 bases fit TRBD2. V lost 6 bases and J lost 1; bases outside the gene matches: 3. The germline gives CDR1 SGHRS, CDR2 YFSETQ. The CDR3 extends over 14 amino acids. In nucleotides, the CDR3 is TGCGCCAGCACGGGGACTAGCGGATCCTACGAGCAGTACTTC. Amino acids: CASTGTSGSYEQYF.

CDR3 sequence: CASSFRANTEAFF. The CDR3 nucleotides are TGTGCCAGCAGTTTTCGCGCGAACACTGAAGCTTTCTTT. The chain uses TRBV12-3 or TRBV12-4 and TRBJ1-1; D unclear. The CDR3 is 13 residues long. With 3 bases removed from V and 1 base from J, the gap between germline ends came to 6 bases.

The rearrangement joins TRBV12-3 or TRBV12-4 to TRBJ2-5; D uncertain. Trimming left V 3 bases short and J 3 bases short, with 5 bases between. This CDR3 spans 12 amino acids. The CDR3 here is CASSFIEETQYF. CDR3 DNA: TGTGCCAGCAGTTTTATTGAAGAGACCCAGTACTTC.

The V gene is TRBV3-1 (or the pseudogene TRBV3-2), the J gene TRBJ1-6; no definite D call. The CDR3 has 14 residues. Per the germline V gene, CDR1 is LGHDT and CDR2 is YNNKEL (reference sequence). Trimming stripped 1 base from V and 7 bases from J, with 8 bases between. The CDR3 region has the DNA TGTGCCAGCAGCCAAGCTTCAGGAAATTCACCCCTCCACTTT. This translates into CASSQASGNSPLHF.

This chain's CDR3 is CASSFQGGTEAFF. CDR3 bases: TGTGCCAGCAGCTTCCAGGGGGGCACTGAAGCTTTCTTT. The chain uses TRBV11-1 and TRBJ1-1; 7 nucleotides line up with TRBD1. V lost 3 bases to trimming and J lost 4 bases; unmatched junction nucleotides: 2. Germline CDR1 SGHAT, CDR2 FQDESV (reference sequence). The CDR3 is made up of 13 amino acids.

This sequence joins TRBV18 and TRBJ1-2, with D uncertain. The CDR3 runs to 12 residues. Trimming took off 2 bases at V and 5 bases at J, with 6 bases between the two ends. The V gene's germline CDR1 is KGHSH and CDR2 LQKENI. The CDR3 sequence is CASSPGGYGYTF. The CDR3 region has the DNA TGTGCCAGCTCACCAGGCGGGTATGGCTACACCTTC.

Concerning this clone itself: A junction end diverges from the germline sequence, so it may reflect a read error. CDR3 region: CASRGSKEKLFF. CDR3 DNA: TGTGCCAGCCGGGGGTCTAAGGAAAAACTGTTTTTT. This sequence joins TRBV2 and TRBJ1-4, with D perhaps matching TRBD1 (5 bases). The CDR3 is 12 amino acids. The V gene's germline CDR1 is SNHLY and CDR2 FYNNEI.

The CDR3 bases are TGTGCCAGCAGCTACCTACCGGGACTTACGAACACCGGGGAGCTGTTTTTT. Amino acid sequence: CASSYLPGLTNTGELFF. This chain uses TRBV7-9 with TRBJ2-2, with a weak D call TRBD2 (6 bases). V lost 4 bases to trimming and J lost 0 bases, with 15 bases between them. Germline V gene sequence: CDR1 SEHNR, CDR2 FQNEAQ (reference sequence). This CDR3 has 17 residues.

The V call is TRBV4-1, the J call TRBJ1-3; TRBD1 matches 7 bases. Germline V gene sequence: CDR1 MGHRA, CDR2 YSYEKL. The ends lost 4 bases at V and 0 bases at J; junction bases unmatched: 12. This CDR3 comprises 18 residues. The DNA for the CDR3 is TGCGCCAGCAGCCCCCGGGACAGAAACAAATTCTCTGGAAACACCATATATTTT. This codes for CASSPRDRNKFSGNTIYF.

The J gene is TRBJ1-2, the V gene TRBV19, with a tentative D call TRBD1 (6 bases). The CDR3 runs to 15 residues. The V and J ends lost 3 bases and 0 bases respectively, with 11 bases between them. Germline V gene data show CDR1 as LNHDA and CDR2 as SQIVND (reference sequence). The CDR3 coding sequence is TGTGCCAGTAGTATTGCAGGGGAGCCTAACTATGGCTACACCTTC. Translation: CASSIAGEPNYGYTF.

This rearrangement joins TRBV15 to TRBJ1-5, with a possible D match to TRBD1 (5 bases). Trimming took 0 bases from V and 6 from J, leaving 15 bases between them. CDR1 is LNHNV and CDR2 is YYDKDF in the germline V gene (reference sequence). This CDR3 spans 16 amino acids. The CDR3 sequence: CATSRDRQGGSQPQHF. In DNA form, the CDR3 reads TGTGCCACCAGCAGAGATCGGCAGGGAGGAAGTCAGCCCCAGCATTTT.

The chain's CDR3 is CARKEGARAEKLFF. The CDR3 DNA reads TGTGCCAGGAAGGAGGGGGCACGGGCTGAAAAACTGTTTTTT. The chain has TRBV19 and TRBJ1-4; 7 bases fit TRBD1. The V and J ends lost 9 bases and 7 bases, in that order; junction bases with no gene match: 11. The germline V gene has CDR1 LNHDA and CDR2 SQIVND (reference sequence). The CDR3 extends over 14 amino acids.

The table lists this clone with a count of one. This sequence joins TRBV27 and TRBJ1-2, with D unclear. The CDR3 sequence is 13 residues long. Germline CDR1 MNHEY, CDR2 SMNVEV (reference sequence). V was pared by 3 bases and J by 6 bases, with 11 bases between. Written as DNA, the CDR3 is TGTGCCAGCAGTTTCAACGCGGTGAATGGCTACACCTTC. Protein product: CASSFNAVNGYTF.

The chain joins TRBV9 to TRBJ2-1; 10 bases agree with TRBD1. Germline assignment: CDR1 SGDLS and CDR2 YYNGEE. The CDR3 is made up of 15 amino acids. Germline trimming cut 4 bases from V and 5 bases from J; bases unmatched to any gene: 6. The CDR3 region has the DNA TGTGCCAGCAGCTCTACGACAGGGGGCCACAATGAGCAGTTCTTC. Translating it yields CASSSTTGGHNEQFF.

The chain uses TRBV9 and TRBJ2-6, with D perhaps matching TRBD1 (5 bases). CDR3 size: 16 residues. Trimming cost V 0 bases and J 0 bases, with 7 bases left between them. Germline lookup yields CDR1 SGDLS and CDR2 YYNGEE. This CDR3 is CASSVGDSSGANVLTF. CDR3 in DNA: TGTGCCAGCAGCGTAGGAGACAGCTCTGGGGCCAACGTCCTGACTTTC.

The chain employs TRBV9 and TRBJ1-3, with D possibly matching TRBD1 (6 bases). There are 14 residues in the CDR3. From germline, CDR1 is SGDLS and CDR2 YYNGEE. Deletions cut 3 bases from V and 1 base from J, with 8 bases between. In DNA, the CDR3 is TGTGCCAGCAGCGCGGGGACATCTGGAAACACCATATATTTT. As protein: CASSAGTSGNTIYF. The entire variable domain, with the rest obtained from reference TRBV9 and TRBJ1-3, is as follows: DSGVTQTPKHLITATGQRVTLRCSPRSGDLSVYWYQQSLDQGLQFLIQYYNGEERAKGNILERFSAQQFPDLHSELNLSSLELGDSALYFCASSAGTSGNTIYFGEGSWLTVV.

The gene calls are TRBV10-3 and TRBJ2-3; D not resolved. CDR1 and CDR2 (germline): ENHRY, SYGVKD. Trimming shortened V by 5 bases and J by 0 bases, and 12 bases separated the two germline ends. The CDR3 extends over 15 amino acids. The CDR3: CAISRLVPSTDTQYF. The CDR3 DNA reads TGTGCCATCAGTCGACTGGTACCTAGCACAGATACGCAGTATTTT.

The chain joins TRBV9 to TRBJ1-1, with a weak D call TRBD1 (5 bases). The germline V gene encodes CDR1 SGDLS and CDR2 YYNGEE. V gave up 0 bases and J gave up 3 bases, with 9 bases separating them. The CDR3 is made up of 14 amino acids. The CDR3 loop is CASSVALRDTEAFF. The DNA of the CDR3 is TGTGCCAGCAGCGTAGCCCTCAGGGACACTGAAGCTTTCTTT.

This chain joins TRBV6-5 and TRBJ2-2; 7 positions match TRBD1. The CDR3 covers 12 residues. J gave up 7 bases and V 5 bases, and 1 base lay outside the gene matches. Looked up from germline, CDR1 is MNHEY and CDR2 is SVGAGI. In DNA, the CDR3 is TGTGCCAGCAGTAGGGACAGCGGGGAGCTGTTTTTT. Translation: CASSRDSGELFF.

This chain joins TRBV7-2 and TRBJ1-4, with 8 bases fitting TRBD1. V lost 1 base, J lost 2 bases, and 9 bases stayed unmatched. The CDR3 consists of 18 residues. In germline, CDR1 is SGHTA, CDR2 FQGNSA. CDR3 in amino acids: CASSLGRAGGSTNEKLFF. CDR3 nucleotides: TGTGCCAGCAGCTTAGGGAGGGCAGGGGGCTCGACTAATGAAAAACTGTTTTTT. The complete variable domain, with remaining parts taken from reference TRBV7-2 and TRBJ1-4, reads GAGVSQSPSNKVTEKGKDVELRCDPISGHTALYWYRQSLGQGLEFLIYFQGNSAPDKSGLPSDRFSAERTGGSVSTLTIQRTQQEDSAVYLCASSLGRAGGSTNEKLFFGSGTQLSVL.